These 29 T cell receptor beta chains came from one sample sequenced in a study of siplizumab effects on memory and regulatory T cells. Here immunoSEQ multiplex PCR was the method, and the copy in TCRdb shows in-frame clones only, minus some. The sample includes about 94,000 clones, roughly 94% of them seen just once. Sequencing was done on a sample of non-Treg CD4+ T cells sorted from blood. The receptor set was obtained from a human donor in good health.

The CDR3 DNA is TGTGCCAGCGGGACCGAGCAGTTCTTC. This translates into CASGTEQFF. V usage is TRBV7-9 and J usage is TRBJ2-1, with D perhaps TRBD1 or TRBD2 (5 bases each). The V end lost 8 bases, the J end lost 10 bases, and 6 bases lay between the germline ends. Germline V gene lookup returns CDR1 SEHNR and CDR2 FQNEAQ (reference sequence). This CDR3 contains 9 residues.

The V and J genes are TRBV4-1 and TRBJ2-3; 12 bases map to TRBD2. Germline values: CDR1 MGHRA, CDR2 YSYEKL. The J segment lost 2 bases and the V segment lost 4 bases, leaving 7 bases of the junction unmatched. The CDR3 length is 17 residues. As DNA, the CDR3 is TGCGCCAGCAGCCGAGTCCTAGCGGGGGGGCCCACAGATACGCAGTATTTT. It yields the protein CASSRVLAGGPTDTQYF.

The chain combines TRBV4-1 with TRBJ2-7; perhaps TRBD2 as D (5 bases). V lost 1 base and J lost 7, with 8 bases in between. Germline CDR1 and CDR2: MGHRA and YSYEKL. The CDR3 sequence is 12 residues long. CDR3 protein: CASSQVRGEQYF. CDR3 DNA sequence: TGCGCCAGCAGCCAAGTCCGGGGAGAGCAGTACTTC.

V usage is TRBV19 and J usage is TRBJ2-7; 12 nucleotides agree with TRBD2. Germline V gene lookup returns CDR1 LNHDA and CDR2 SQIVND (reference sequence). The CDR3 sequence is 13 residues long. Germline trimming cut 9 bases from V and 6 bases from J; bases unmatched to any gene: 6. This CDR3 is CASTTSGGLEQYF. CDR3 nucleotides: TGTGCCAGCACGACTAGCGGGGGTCTCGAGCAGTACTTC.

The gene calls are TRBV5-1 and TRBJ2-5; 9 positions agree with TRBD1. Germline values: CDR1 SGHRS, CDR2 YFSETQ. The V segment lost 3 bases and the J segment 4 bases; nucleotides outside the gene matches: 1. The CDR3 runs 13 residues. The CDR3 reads CASSWGQGETQYF. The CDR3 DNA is TGCGCCAGCAGCTGGGGACAGGGAGAGACCCAGTACTTC. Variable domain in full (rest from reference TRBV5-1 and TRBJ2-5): KAGVTQTPRYLIKTRGQQVTLSCSPISGHRSVSWYQQTPGQGLQFLFEYFSETQRNKGNFPGRFSGRQFSNSRSEMNVSTLELGDSALYLCASSWGQGETQYFGPGTRLLVL.

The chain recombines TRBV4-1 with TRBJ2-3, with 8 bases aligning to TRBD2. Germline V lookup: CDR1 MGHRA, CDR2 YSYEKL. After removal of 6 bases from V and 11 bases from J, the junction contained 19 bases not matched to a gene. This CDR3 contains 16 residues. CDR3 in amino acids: CASSPGTRAGTGVQYF. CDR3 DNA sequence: TGCGCCAGCAGTCCAGGGACTAGAGCGGGGACCGGGGTGCAGTATTTT.

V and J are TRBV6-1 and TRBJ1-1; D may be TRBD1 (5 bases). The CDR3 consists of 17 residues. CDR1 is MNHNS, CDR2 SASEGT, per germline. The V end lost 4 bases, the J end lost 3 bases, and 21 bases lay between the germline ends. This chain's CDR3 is CASSGVNQGFKDTEAFF. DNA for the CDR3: TGTGCCAGCAGTGGAGTAAACCAGGGTTTCAAGGACACTGAAGCTTTCTTT.

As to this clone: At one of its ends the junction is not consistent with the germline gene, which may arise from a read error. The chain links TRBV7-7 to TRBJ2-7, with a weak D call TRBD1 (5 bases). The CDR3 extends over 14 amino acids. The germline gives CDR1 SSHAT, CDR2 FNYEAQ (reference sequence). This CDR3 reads CASSLAPDTYEQYF. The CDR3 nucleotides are TGTGCTAGCAGCTTAGCACCGGACACGTACGAGCAGTACTTC.

The CDR3, as DNA: TGTGCCTGGAGGGAAGAACTAGATCAGCCCCAGCATTTT. Translating gives CAWREELDQPQHF. The rearrangement joins TRBV30 to TRBJ1-5; D gene unclear. V lost 3 bases, J lost 5 bases, and 11 bases lay in between. This CDR3 is 13 amino acids long. Germline V gene sequence: CDR1 GTSNPN, CDR2 SVGIG (reference sequence).

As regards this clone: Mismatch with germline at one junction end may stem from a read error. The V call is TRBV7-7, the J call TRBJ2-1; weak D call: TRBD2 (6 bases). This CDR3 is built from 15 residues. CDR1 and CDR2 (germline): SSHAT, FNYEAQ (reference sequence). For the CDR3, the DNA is TGTGCTAGCAGCTTAGGGACTTCGGGCAACACGGAGCAGTTCTTC. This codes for CASSLGTSGNTEQFF.

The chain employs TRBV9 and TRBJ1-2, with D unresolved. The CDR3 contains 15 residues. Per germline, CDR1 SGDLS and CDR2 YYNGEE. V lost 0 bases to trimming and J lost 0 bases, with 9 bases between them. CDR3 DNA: TGTGCCAGCAGCGTAGGTACAGCCGCTAACTATGGCTACACCTTC. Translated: CASSVGTAANYGYTF.

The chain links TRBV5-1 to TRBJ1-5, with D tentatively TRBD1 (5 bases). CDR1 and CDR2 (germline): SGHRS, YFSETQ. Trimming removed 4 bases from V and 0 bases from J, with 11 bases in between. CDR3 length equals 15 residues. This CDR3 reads CASSPAGDSNQPQHF. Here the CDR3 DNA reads TGCGCCAGCAGCCCTGCGGGGGATAGCAATCAGCCCCAGCATTTT.

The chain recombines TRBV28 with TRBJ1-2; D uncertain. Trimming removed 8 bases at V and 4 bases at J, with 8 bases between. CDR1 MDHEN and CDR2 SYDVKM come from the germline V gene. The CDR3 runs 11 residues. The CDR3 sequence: CASAGVYGYTF. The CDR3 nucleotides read TGTGCCAGCGCCGGGGTCTATGGCTACACCTTC.

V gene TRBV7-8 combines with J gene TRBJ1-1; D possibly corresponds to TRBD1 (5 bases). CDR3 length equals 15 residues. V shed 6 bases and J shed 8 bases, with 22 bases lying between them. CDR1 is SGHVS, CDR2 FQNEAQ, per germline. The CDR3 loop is CASRSEQDPIQEAFF. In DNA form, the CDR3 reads TGTGCCAGCAGGAGCGAACAGGATCCTATTCAAGAAGCTTTCTTT.

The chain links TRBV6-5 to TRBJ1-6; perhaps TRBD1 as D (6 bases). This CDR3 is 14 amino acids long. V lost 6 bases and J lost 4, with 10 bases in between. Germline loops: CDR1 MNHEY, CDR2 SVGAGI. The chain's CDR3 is CASREQGYNSPLHF. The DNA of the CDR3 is TGTGCCAGCAGAGAACAGGGATATAATTCACCCCTCCACTTT.

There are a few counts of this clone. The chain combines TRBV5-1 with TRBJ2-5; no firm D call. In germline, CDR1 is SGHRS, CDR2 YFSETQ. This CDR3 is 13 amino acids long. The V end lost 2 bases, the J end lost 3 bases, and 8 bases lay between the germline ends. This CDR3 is CASSFAVEETQYF. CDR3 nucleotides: TGCGCCAGCAGCTTCGCAGTAGAAGAGACCCAGTACTTC.

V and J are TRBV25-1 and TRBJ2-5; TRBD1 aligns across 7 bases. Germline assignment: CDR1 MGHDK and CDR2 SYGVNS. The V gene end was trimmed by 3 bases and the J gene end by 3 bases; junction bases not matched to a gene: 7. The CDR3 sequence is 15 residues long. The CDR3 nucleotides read TGTGCCAGCAGTGACCCTAGACAGGGAAAAGAGACCCAGTACTTC. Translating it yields CASSDPRQGKETQYF.

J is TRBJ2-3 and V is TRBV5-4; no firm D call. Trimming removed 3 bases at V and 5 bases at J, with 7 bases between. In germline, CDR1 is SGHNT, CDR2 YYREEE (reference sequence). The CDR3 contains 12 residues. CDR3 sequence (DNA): TGTGCCAGCAGCTCGGCAGGAGATACGCAGTATTTT. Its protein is CASSSAGDTQYF.

In DNA, the CDR3 is TGTGCCTGGAGCCAAGGACTAGCGGGAGGTGAGACCCAGTACTTC. It is translated as CAWSQGLAGGETQYF. The chain joins TRBV30 to TRBJ2-5, with 14 bases that match TRBD2. CDR3 length: 15 amino acids. The trim removed 3 bases at V and 5 bases at J, leaving 5 bases unmatched. Germline V gene lookup returns CDR1 GTSNPN and CDR2 SVGIG (reference sequence).

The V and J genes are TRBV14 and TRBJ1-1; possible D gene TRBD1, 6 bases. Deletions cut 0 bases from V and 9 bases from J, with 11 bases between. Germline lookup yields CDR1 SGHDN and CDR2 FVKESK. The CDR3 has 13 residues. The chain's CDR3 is CASSQDSTGKAFF. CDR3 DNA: TGTGCCAGCAGCCAAGATAGCACAGGGAAAGCTTTCTTT.

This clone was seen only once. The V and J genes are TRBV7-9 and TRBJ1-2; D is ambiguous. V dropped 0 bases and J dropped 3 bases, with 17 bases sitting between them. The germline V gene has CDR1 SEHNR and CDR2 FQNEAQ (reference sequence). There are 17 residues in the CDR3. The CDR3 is CASSLAGSLFGDYGYTF. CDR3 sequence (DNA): TGTGCCAGCAGCTTAGCGGGTTCCCTTTTCGGGGACTATGGCTACACCTTC.

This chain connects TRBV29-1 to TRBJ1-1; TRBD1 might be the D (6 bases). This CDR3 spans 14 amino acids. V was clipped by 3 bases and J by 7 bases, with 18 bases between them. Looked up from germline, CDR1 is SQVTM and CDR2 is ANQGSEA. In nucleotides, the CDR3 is TGCAGCGTTGATAATGGGGGCTCGGAGGGTGAAGCTTTCTTT. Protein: CSVDNGGSEGEAFF.

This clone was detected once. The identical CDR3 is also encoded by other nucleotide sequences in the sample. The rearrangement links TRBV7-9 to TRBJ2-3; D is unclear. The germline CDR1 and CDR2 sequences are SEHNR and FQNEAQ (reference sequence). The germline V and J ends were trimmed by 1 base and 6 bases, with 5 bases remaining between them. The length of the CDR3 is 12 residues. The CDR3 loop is CASSLVSDTQYF. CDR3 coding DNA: TGTGCCAGCAGCTTAGTGAGTGATACGCAGTATTTT.

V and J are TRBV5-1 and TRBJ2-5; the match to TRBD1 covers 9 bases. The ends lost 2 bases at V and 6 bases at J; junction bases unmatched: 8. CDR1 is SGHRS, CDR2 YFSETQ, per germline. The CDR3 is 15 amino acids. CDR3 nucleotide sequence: TGCGCCAGCAGCTTCACGACAGGGGGGGTGAAGACCCAGTACTTC. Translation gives CASSFTTGGVKTQYF.

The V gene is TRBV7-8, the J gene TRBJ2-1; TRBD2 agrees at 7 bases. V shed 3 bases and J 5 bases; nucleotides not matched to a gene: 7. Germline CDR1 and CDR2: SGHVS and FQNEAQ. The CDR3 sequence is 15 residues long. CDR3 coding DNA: TGTGCCAGCAGCTTCGGGGGGAGTCGCCACAATGAGCAGTTCTTC. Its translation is CASSFGGSRHNEQFF. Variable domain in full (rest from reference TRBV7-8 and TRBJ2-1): GAGVSQSPRYKVAKRGQDVALRCDPISGHVSLFWYQQALGQGPEFLTYFQNEAQLDKSGLPSDRFFAERPEGSVSTLKIQRTQQEDSAVYLCASSFGGSRHNEQFFGPGTRLTVL.

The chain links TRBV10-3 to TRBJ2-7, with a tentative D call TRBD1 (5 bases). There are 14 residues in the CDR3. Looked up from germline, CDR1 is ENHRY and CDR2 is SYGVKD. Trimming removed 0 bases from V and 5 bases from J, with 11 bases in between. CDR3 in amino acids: CAISESKGFNEQYF. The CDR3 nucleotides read TGTGCCATCAGTGAGTCGAAGGGGTTCAACGAGCAGTACTTC.

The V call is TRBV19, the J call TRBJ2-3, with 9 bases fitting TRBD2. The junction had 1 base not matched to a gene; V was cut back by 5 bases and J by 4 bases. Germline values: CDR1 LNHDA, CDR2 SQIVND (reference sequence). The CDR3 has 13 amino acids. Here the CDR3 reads CASSGGRADTQYF. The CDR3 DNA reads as TGTGCCAGTAGTGGCGGGAGGGCAGATACGCAGTATTTT.

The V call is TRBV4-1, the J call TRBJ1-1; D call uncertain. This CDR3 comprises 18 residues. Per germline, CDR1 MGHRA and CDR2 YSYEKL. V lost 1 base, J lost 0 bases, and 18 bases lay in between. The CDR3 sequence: CASSQVAGALTLNTEAFF. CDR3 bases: TGCGCCAGCAGCCAAGTAGCAGGCGCTCTCACCTTGAACACTGAAGCTTTCTTT.

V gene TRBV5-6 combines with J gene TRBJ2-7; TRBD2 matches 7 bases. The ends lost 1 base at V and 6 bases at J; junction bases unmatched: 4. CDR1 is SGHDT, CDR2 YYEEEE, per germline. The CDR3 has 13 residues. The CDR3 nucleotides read TGTGCCAGCAGCTTGAGACTAGCTTCCGAGCAGTACTTC. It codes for CASSLRLASEQYF.